These 18 T cell receptor beta chains share one sample of origin, sequenced in a study of T cell repertoires in cytomegalovirus infection. Antigens for these TCRs are unknown. TCRdb itself ran the reads through MiXCR, one entry per CDR3 protein. The sample has some 800,000 distinct CDR3 sequences; 25% to 35% are singletons. The sequencing here drew on cultured CD8+ T cells from PBMCs, taken from culture after CMV antigen stimulation. Every receptor here comes from a human donor in good health (CMV status not recorded). Some clones in this sample may be carry-over from other donors' samples.

In DNA, the CDR3 is TGTGCCAGCAGCTTACTCGGCGCTAGCGGAGATACGCAGTATTTT. This encodes CASSLLGASGDTQYF. This rearrangement joins TRBV7-6 to TRBJ2-3; 7 bases agree with TRBD2. This CDR3 has 15 residues. The junction had 7 bases not matched to a gene; V was cut back by 2 bases and J by 5 bases. Germline CDR1 reads SGHVS; CDR2 reads FNYEAQ. Drawing the rest from reference TRBV7-6 and TRBJ2-3, the complete variable domain is GAGVSQSPRYKVTKRGQDVALRCDPISGHVSLYWYRQALGQGPEFLTYFNYEAQQDKSGLPNDRFSAERPEGSISTLTIQRTEQRDSAMYRCASSLLGASGDTQYFGPGTRLTVL.

In DNA form, the CDR3 reads TGTGCCAGCAGCCATCCGGGCCTATTCAATGAGCAGTTCTTC. The encoded protein is CASSHPGLFNEQFF. The chain joins TRBV4-2 to TRBJ2-1, with D unresolved. CDR1 is LGHNA, CDR2 YNFKEQ, per germline. The CDR3 length is 14 residues. V dropped 3 bases and J dropped 6 bases, with 12 bases sitting between them.

This rearrangement joins TRBV19 to TRBJ2-1; possible D gene TRBD2, 6 bases. The CDR3 runs 13 residues. In germline, CDR1 is LNHDA, CDR2 SQIVND (reference sequence). V was shortened by 10 bases and J by 5 bases, with 15 bases between the two germline ends. The CDR3 here is CATLMSGDNEQFF. The CDR3 DNA reads TGTGCCACCCTCATGTCGGGGGACAATGAGCAGTTCTTC.

This clonotype was seen a handful of times. V and J are TRBV4-3 and TRBJ1-3; no clear D. V lost 6 bases and J lost 1, with 13 bases in between. The length of the CDR3 is 15 residues. CDR1 and CDR2 (germline): LGHNA, YSLEER. The chain's CDR3 is CASRDDGSSGNTIYF. CDR3 nucleotides: TGCGCCAGCAGGGACGATGGTAGTTCTGGAAACACCATATATTTT.

The chain recombines TRBV4-1 with TRBJ1-1; maybe TRBD1 (5 bases). This CDR3 has 17 amino acids. V lost 6 bases and J 0 bases, leaving 20 bases between the germline ends. Germline V gives CDR1 MGHRA, CDR2 YSYEKL. The DNA of the CDR3 is TGCGCCAGCAGGCTCCGGGGGGGGGAGGGATTGAACACTGAAGCTTTCTTT. Translating gives CASRLRGGEGLNTEAFF.

V and J are TRBV12-3 or TRBV12-4 and TRBJ2-3; perhaps TRBD2 as D (6 bases). This CDR3 has 14 residues. V lost 8 bases, J lost 0 bases, and 12 bases lay in between. CDR3 DNA sequence: TGTGCCAGCGTGCGGGACTCTAGCACAGATACGCAGTATTTT. Its protein is CASVRDSSTDTQYF.

CDR3 sequence: CSARGDSLDRELFF. The CDR3, as DNA: TGCAGTGCTAGAGGGGACAGTCTGGACCGGGAGCTGTTTTTT. The genes are TRBV20-1 and TRBJ2-2; 7 bases fit TRBD1. Trimming took 1 base from V and 9 from J; bases not matched to a gene: 8. The germline gives CDR1 DFQATT, CDR2 SNEGSKA (reference sequence). The CDR3 covers 14 residues.

The chain joins TRBV6-5 to TRBJ1-1, with a weak D call TRBD1 (6 bases). V was shortened by 5 bases and J by 8 bases, with 18 bases between the two germline ends. The CDR3 is 14 amino acids. Per the germline V gene, CDR1 is MNHEY and CDR2 is SVGAGI. CDR3 in DNA: TGTGCCAGCAGTCCCTCCGGGACACCCGACGAAGCTTTCTTT. It is translated as CASSPSGTPDEAFF.

The V gene is TRBV27, the J gene TRBJ1-5, with TRBD1 identical over 7 bases. The CDR3 sequence is 13 residues long. The germline V gene has CDR1 MNHEY and CDR2 SMNVEV (reference sequence). Trimming took 7 bases from V and 5 from J; bases not matched to a gene: 5. CDR3 sequence: CASKGQVDQPQHF. The CDR3 coding sequence is TGTGCCAGCAAAGGACAGGTTGATCAGCCCCAGCATTTT.

This clonotype was counted at least ten times. The chain is built from TRBV7-9 and TRBJ2-5, with TRBD2 matching over 9 bases. The CDR3 length is 18 residues. Germline values: CDR1 SEHNR, CDR2 FQNEAQ (reference sequence). The trim removed 6 bases at V and 0 bases at J, leaving 14 bases unmatched. The CDR3 DNA sequence: TGTGCCAGCAGTCTCTTTGCGACTAGCGGTTCATACCAAGAGACCCAGTACTTC. This gives the protein CASSLFATSGSYQETQYF. Looking up the rest from reference TRBV7-9 and TRBJ2-5 gives the full variable domain: DTGVSQNPRHKITKRGQNVTFRCDPISEHNRLYWYRQTLGQGPEFLTYFQNEAQLEKSRLLSDRFSAERPKGSFSTLEIQRTEQGDSAMYLCASSLFATSGSYQETQYFGPGTRLLVL.

This clonotype has only one observation. The chain recombines TRBV20-1 with TRBJ1-2; no clear D gene. CDR1 and CDR2 from the germline V gene are DFQATT and SNEGSKA (reference sequence). This CDR3 has 11 residues. V lost 3 bases and J 4 bases, leaving 6 bases between the germline ends. CDR3 protein: CSARRFYGYTF. The CDR3 DNA reads TGCAGTGCTAGGAGGTTCTATGGCTACACCTTC.

At least ten counts were recorded for this clonotype. The gene calls are TRBV6-1 and TRBJ2-5, with 8 bases aligning to TRBD2. V lost 6 bases, J lost 4 bases, and 13 bases stayed unmatched. Germline V gives CDR1 MNHNS, CDR2 SASEGT. The CDR3 is 16 residues long. The CDR3 here is CASRPLAGLQGETQYF. Written as DNA, the CDR3 is TGTGCCAGCAGACCGCTAGCGGGCCTCCAGGGAGAGACCCAGTACTTC.

The J gene is TRBJ1-1, the V gene TRBV6-1; no clear D gene. The CDR3 runs 13 residues. Per the germline V gene, CDR1 is MNHNS and CDR2 is SASEGT. The CDR3 region is CATMPWENTEAFF. The CDR3 DNA follows: TGTGCTACCATGCCTTGGGAGAACACTGAAGCTTTCTTT.

This chain uses TRBV24-1 with TRBJ1-5, with D uncertain. Looked up from germline, CDR1 is KGHDR and CDR2 is SFDVKD. This CDR3 spans 14 amino acids. Trimming stripped 5 bases from V and 7 bases from J, with 14 bases between. The CDR3 region is CATSALESSQPQHF. The CDR3 DNA follows: TGTGCCACCAGTGCTCTCGAAAGTTCACAGCCCCAGCATTTT.

In this sample, this clonotype turned up many times. CDR3 residues: CASSYRQGSHEQYF. DNA of the CDR3: TGTGCCAGCAGCTACCGACAGGGATCCCACGAGCAGTACTTC. The chain carries TRBV7-2 and TRBJ2-7; the match to TRBD1 covers 7 bases. Trimming at V came to 4 bases and at J to 5 bases, leaving 8 bases not matched to a gene. CDR3 length: 14 amino acids. CDR1 and CDR2 from the germline V gene are SGHTA and FQGNSA.

CDR3 amino acids: CASSSPTNEKLFF. Written as DNA, the CDR3 is TGTGCCAGCAGCTCCCCAACTAATGAAAAACTGTTTTTT. The V call is TRBV7-4, the J call TRBJ1-4; D unclear. Per the germline V gene, CDR1 is SGHVT and CDR2 is SQSDAQ. Trimming pared 4 bases from V and 0 bases from J, leaving 3 bases between. The CDR3 is made up of 13 amino acids.

In this sample, this clonotype turned up a few times. This chain uses TRBV7-9 with TRBJ2-3; D could derive from TRBD1 or TRBD2 (6 bases each). CDR3 size: 14 residues. The ends were cut back, 3 bases at V and 2 bases at J, with 9 bases in the middle. The germline V gene has CDR1 SEHNR and CDR2 FQNEAQ (reference sequence). DNA of the CDR3: TGTGCCAGCAGCTTGGGGGGACACACAGATACGCAGTATTTT. Protein sequence: CASSLGGHTDTQYF.

The V and J genes are TRBV12-3 or TRBV12-4 and TRBJ2-2; D gene unclear. The length of the CDR3 is 12 residues. Trimming removed 7 bases from V and 4 bases from J, with 7 bases in between. Written as DNA, the CDR3 is TGTGCCAGCATCACCCCCACCGGGGAGCTGTTTTTT. Amino acids: CASITPTGELFF.